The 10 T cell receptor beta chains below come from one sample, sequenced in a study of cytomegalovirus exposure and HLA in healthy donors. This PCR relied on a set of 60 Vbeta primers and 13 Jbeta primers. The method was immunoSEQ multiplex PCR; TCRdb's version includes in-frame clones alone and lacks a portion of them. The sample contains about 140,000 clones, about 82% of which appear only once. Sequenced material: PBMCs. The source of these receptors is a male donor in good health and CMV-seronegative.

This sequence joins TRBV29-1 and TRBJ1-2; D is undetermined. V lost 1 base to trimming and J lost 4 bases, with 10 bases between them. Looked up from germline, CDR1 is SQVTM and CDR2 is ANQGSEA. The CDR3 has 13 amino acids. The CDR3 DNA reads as TGCAGCGTTGAAGGGTTAGCTACCTATGGCTACACCTTC. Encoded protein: CSVEGLATYGYTF.

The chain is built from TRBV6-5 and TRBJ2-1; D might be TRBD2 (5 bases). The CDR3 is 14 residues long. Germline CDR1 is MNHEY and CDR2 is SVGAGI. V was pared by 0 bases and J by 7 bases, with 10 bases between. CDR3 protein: CASSYSPGENEQFF. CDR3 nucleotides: TGTGCCAGCAGTTACTCCCCCGGGGAGAATGAGCAGTTCTTC.

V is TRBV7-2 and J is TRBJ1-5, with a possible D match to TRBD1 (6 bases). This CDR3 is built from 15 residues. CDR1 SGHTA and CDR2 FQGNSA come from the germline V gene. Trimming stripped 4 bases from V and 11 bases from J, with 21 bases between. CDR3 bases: TGTGCCAGCAGCTCGAAGACAGGCTGGACGGAGGCCCAGCATTTT. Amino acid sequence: CASSSKTGWTEAQHF.

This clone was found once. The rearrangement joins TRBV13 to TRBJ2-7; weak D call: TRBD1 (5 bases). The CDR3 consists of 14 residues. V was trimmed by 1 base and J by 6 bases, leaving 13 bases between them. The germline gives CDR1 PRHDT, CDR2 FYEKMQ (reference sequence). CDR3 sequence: CASSLAQDFLEQYF. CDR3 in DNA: TGTGCCAGCAGCTTAGCACAGGATTTTCTCGAGCAGTACTTC.

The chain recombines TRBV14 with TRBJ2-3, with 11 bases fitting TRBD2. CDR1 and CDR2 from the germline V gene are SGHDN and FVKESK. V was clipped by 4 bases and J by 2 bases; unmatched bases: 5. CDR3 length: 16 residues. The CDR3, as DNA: TGTGCCAGCAGCCCGGGGACTAGCGGACTCACAGATACGCAGTATTTT. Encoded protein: CASSPGTSGLTDTQYF. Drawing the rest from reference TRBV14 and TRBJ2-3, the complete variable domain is EAGVTQFPSHSVIEKGQTVTLRCDPISGHDNLYWYRRVMGKEIKFLLHFVKESKQDESGMPNNRFLAERTGGTYSTLKVQPAELEDSGVYFCASSPGTSGLTDTQYFGPGTRLTVL.

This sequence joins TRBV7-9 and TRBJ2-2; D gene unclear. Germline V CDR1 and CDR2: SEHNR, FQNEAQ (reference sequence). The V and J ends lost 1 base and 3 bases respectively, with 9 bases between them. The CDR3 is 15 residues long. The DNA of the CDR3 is TGTGCCAGCAGCTTAGAGTTAACAGACACCGGGGAGCTGTTTTTT. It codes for CASSLELTDTGELFF.

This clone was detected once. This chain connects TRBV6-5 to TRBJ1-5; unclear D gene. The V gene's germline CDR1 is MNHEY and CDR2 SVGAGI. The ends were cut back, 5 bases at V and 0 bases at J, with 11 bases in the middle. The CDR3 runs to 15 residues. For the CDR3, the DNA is TGTGCCAGCAGTCCCCGTAGATATAGCAATCAGCCCCAGCATTTT. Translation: CASSPRRYSNQPQHF.

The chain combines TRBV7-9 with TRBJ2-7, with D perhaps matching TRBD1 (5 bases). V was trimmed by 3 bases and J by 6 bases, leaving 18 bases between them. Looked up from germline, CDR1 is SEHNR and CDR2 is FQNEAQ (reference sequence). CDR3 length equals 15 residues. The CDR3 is CASSLTASGSSEQYF. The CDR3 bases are TGTGCCAGCAGCTTGACAGCTTCAGGGTCTTCCGAGCAGTACTTC.

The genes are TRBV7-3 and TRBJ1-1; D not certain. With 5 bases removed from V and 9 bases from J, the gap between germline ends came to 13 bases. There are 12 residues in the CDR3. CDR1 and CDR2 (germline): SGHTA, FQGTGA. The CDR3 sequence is CASSLLGGKAFF. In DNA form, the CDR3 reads TGTGCCAGCAGCCTCCTGGGAGGCAAAGCTTTCTTT.

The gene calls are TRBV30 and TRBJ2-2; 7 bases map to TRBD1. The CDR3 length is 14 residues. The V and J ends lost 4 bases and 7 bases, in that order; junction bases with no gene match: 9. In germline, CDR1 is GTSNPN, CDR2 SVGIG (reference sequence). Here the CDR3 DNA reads TGTGCCTGGATCCCCGGACAGGTCGTCGGGGAGCTGTTTTTT. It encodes CAWIPGQVVGELFF.